This TCR beta chain was retrieved from a study of Ad26.COV2.S vaccination and SARS-CoV-2 variants. Here immunoSEQ multiplex PCR was the method, and the copy in TCRdb shows in-frame clones only, minus some. The repertoire has about 350,000 clones, about 87% of them found once; the top ten carry 5.5% to 7%. The treatment is: around 19 received Ad26.COV2.S at low or high dose, single or two shots; about 5 received placebo; per-sample allocation not given. On day 63 after the first injection, vaccine and placebo recipients gave samples. Looked up from germline, CDR1 is LNHNV and CDR2 is YYDKDF (reference sequence). The CDR3 runs 13 residues. Trimming stripped 6 bases from V and 2 bases from J, with 11 bases between. Study results and limitations: Analyses of TCR breadth and depth may have underestimated total T cell responses. With respect to non-spike TCR breadth, vaccine and placebo recipients were similar.

Concerning this clone itself: Its antigen remains unknown.

The chain employs TRBV15 and TRBJ2-7; unclear D gene. The sequenced sample was peripheral blood, obtained in a trial of Ad26.COV2.S vaccine versus placebo. The receptor's source is a person between 18 and 65 years old who received the Ad26.COV2.S COVID-19 vaccine or a placebo. In DNA, the CDR3 is TGTGCCACCAGTCATGCAGGAGCCTACGAGCAGTACTTC. It translates to CATSHAGAYEQYF. The full variable domain, completed using reference TRBV15 and TRBJ2-7, is DAMVIQNPRYQVTQFGKPVTLSCSQTLNHNVMYWYQQKSSQAPKLLFHYYDKDFNNEADTPDNFQSRRPNTSFCFLDIRSPGLGDTAMYLCATSHAGAYEQYFGPGTRLTVT.